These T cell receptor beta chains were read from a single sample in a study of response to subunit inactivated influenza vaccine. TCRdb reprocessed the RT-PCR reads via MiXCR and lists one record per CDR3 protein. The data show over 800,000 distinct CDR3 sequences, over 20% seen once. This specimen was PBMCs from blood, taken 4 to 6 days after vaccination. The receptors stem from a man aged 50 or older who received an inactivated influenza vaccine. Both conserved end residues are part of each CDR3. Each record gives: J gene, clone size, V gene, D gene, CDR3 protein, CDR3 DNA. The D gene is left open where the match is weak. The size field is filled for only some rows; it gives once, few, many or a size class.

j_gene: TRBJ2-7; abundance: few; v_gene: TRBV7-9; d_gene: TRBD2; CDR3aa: CASSFTAGTTEQYF; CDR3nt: TGTGCCAGCAGTTTTACCGCCGGGACTACCGAGCAGTACTTC
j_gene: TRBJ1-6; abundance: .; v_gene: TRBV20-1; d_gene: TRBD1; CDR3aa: CSAKFQGVNSPLHF; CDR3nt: TGCAGTGCCAAATTTCAGGGGGTTAATTCACCCCTCCACTTT
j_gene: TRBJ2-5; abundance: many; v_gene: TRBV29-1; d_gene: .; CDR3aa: CSVGGQMYQETQYF; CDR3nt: TGCAGCGTTGGCGGACAGATGTACCAAGAGACCCAGTACTTC
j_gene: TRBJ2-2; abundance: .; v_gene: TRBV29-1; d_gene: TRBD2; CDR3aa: CSVRTSGGYTGELFF; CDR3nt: TGCAGCGTCCGCACTAGCGGGGGTTACACCGGGGAGCTGTTTTTT
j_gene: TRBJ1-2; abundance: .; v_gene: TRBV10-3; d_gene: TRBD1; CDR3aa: CAIRPEQGAYGYTF; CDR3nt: TGTGCCATCAGGCCTGAACAGGGGGCCTATGGCTACACCTTC
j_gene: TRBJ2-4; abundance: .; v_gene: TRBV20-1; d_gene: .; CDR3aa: CSAQSIAKNIQYF; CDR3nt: TGCAGTGCACAGTCAATAGCCAAAAACATTCAGTACTTC
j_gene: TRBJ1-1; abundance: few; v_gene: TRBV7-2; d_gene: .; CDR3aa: CASSYVGGPAFF; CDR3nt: TGTGCCAGCAGCTACGTTGGGGGGCCAGCTTTCTTT
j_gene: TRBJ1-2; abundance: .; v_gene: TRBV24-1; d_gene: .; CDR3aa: CATSDFEQNYGYTF; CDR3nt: TGTGCCACCAGTGATTTTGAACAGAACTATGGCTACACCTTC
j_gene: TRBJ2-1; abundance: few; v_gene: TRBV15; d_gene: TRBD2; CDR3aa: CATSSRTSGSMNEQFF; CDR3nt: TGTGCCACCAGCAGTAGGACTAGCGGGAGCATGAATGAGCAGTTCTTC
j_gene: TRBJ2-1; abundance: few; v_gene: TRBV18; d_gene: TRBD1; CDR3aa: CASSIGQGAYEQFF; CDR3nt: TGTGCCAGCTCGATCGGACAGGGGGCGTATGAGCAGTTCTTC
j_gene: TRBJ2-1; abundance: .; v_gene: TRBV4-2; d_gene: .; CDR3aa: CASSRIERTIYNEQFF; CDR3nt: TGTGCCAGCAGCCGTATCGAGAGGACTATTTACAATGAGCAGTTCTTC
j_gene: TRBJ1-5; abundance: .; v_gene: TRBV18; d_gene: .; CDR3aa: CASSLPGSYQPQHF; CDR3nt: TGTGCCAGCTCACTGCCGGGGTCCTATCAGCCCCAGCATTTT
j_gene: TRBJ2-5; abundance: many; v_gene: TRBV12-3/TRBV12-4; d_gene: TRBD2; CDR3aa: CASSLATSVQETQYF; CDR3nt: TGTGCCAGCAGTTTAGCCACTAGCGTCCAAGAGACCCAGTACTTC
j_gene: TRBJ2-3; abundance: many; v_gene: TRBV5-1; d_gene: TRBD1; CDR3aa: CASSRDSSTDTQYF; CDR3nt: TGCGCCAGCAGCCGGGACAGTTCCACAGATACGCAGTATTTT
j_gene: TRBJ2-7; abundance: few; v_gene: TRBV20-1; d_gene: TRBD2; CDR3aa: CSARAGAGAYEQYF; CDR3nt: TGCAGTGCTAGAGCGGGAGCGGGAGCCTACGAGCAGTACTTC
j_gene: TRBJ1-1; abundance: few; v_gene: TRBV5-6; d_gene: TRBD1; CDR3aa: CASRDRAVTEAFF; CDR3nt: TGTGCCAGCAGGGACAGGGCGGTCACTGAAGCTTTCTTT
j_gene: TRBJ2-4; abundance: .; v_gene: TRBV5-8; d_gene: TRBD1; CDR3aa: CASSSGTGEYIQYF; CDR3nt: TGTGCCAGCAGTTCCGGGACAGGGGAGTACATTCAGTACTTC
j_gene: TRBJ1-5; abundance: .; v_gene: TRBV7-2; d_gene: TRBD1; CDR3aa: CASSFGTGGGQPQHF; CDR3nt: TGTGCCAGCAGCTTCGGGACAGGGGGCGGCCAGCCCCAGCATTTT
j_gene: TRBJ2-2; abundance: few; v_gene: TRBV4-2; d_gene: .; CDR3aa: CASSQEFARNTGELFF; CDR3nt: TGTGCCAGCAGCCAAGAATTCGCCCGGAACACCGGGGAGCTGTTTTTT
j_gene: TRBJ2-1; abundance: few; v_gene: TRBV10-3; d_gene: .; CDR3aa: CAISESSRANEQFF; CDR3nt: TGTGCCATCAGTGAGTCGAGCAGGGCCAATGAGCAGTTCTTC